This paragraph reports one T cell receptor beta chain. The data were taken from a study of blood T cell repertoires in COVID-19. In the original analysis: Nucleated cell counts were estimated from reference gene primer amplification. TCRdb's table, derived via immunoSEQ multiplex PCR, lists solely in-frame clones and lacks some. V and J calls and clone size follow that table, whereas D and trimming were derived from the DNA. The sample yields 200,000 to 250,000 clones, approximately 78% seen once. The source of this sequence is an elderly woman with COVID-19, enrolled during active disease. The sequenced sample was peripheral blood.

The CDR3 region is CASTEQATNTEAFF. In nucleotides, the CDR3 is TGTGCCAGCACGGAACAGGCCACAAACACTGAAGCTTTCTTT. The V gene is TRBV2, the J gene TRBJ1-1; tentatively, D is TRBD1 (5 bases). The CDR3 totals 14 residues. Germline V gene sequence: CDR1 SNHLY, CDR2 FYNNEI. Trimming stripped 7 bases from V and 2 bases from J, with 14 bases between.